The 8 T cell receptor beta chains in this list originate from one sample, sequenced in a study of blood T cell repertoires in COVID-19 (dated by TCRdb to about 2020). Library construction relied on the immunoSEQ multiplex PCR assay. Sourced from immuneACCESS, this table was stored by TCRdb with only in-frame sequences that have V and J called. A share of the clones is absent; for the studies checked, an unresolved V gene accounts for under half, and the remainder has no known explanation. The sample table holds over 100,000 clones, of which 87% were seen once. Over 2% of the sample goes to the ten largest clones. What was sequenced was peripheral blood. These receptors all stem from a man in his fifties with active COVID-19.

This chain connects TRBV7-2 to TRBJ2-5, with D hard to call. The germline CDR1 and CDR2 sequences are SGHTA and FQGNSA. V lost 5 bases and J lost 2, with 3 bases in between. This CDR3 region has 11 residues. CDR3 nucleotides: TGTGCCAGCAGCCCTCAAGAGACCCAGTACTTC. Amino acids: CASSPQETQYF.

The chain has TRBV7-9 and TRBJ2-3; D unresolved. CDR3 size: 16 residues. V was clipped by 5 bases and J by 1 base, with 16 bases between them. The germline V gene has CDR1 SEHNR and CDR2 FQNEAQ (reference sequence). DNA for the CDR3: TGTGCCAGCAGCCTAGGTGGTTCCTTAGGCACAGATACGCAGTATTTT. Its translation: CASSLGGSLGTDTQYF.

This rearrangement joins TRBV5-1 to TRBJ2-7; D call uncertain. The CDR3 contains 14 residues. The V and J ends lost 5 bases and 3 bases respectively, with 15 bases between them. The germline V gene has CDR1 SGHRS and CDR2 YFSETQ. CDR3 nucleotide sequence: TGCGCCAGCAGGACGACCAGCGACTTCTACGAGCAGTACTTC. Its translation: CASRTTSDFYEQYF.

The J gene is TRBJ2-3, the V gene TRBV9, with TRBD2 matching over 12 bases. J lost 3 bases, V lost 5 bases, and 7 bases had no gene match. Germline V CDR1 and CDR2: SGDLS, YYNGEE. The CDR3 has 16 amino acids. The DNA of the CDR3 is TGTGCCAGCAGTCGGACTAGCGGGGCGGGGACAGATACGCAGTATTTT. Amino acid sequence: CASSRTSGAGTDTQYF.

The chain carries TRBV2 and TRBJ1-6; 10 nucleotides align to TRBD1. The CDR3 has 14 residues. V shed 5 bases and J 9 bases; nucleotides not matched to a gene: 4. Germline CDR1 SNHLY, CDR2 FYNNEI. The DNA of the CDR3 is TGTGCCAGCAGTCCCGACAGGGGGCCTTCACCCCTCCACTTT. This sequence encodes CASSPDRGPSPLHF. The whole variable domain, filled in from reference TRBV2 and TRBJ1-6, reads EPEVTQTPSHQVTQMGQEVILRCVPISNHLYFYWYRQILGQKVEFLVSFYNNEISEKSEIFDDQFSVERPDGSNFTLKIRSTKLEDSAMYFCASSPDRGPSPLHFGNGTRLTVT.

This chain joins TRBV28 and TRBJ1-2; 10 nucleotides match TRBD1. The length of the CDR3 is 17 residues. CDR1 and CDR2 from the germline V gene are MDHEN and SYDVKM. The V and J ends lost 3 bases and 5 bases, in that order; junction bases with no gene match: 12. CDR3 DNA: TGTGCCAGCAGTTTCCCACCGGGACAGGGGTGGGAATATGGCTACACCTTC. Amino acids: CASSFPPGQGWEYGYTF.

This rearrangement joins TRBV10-2 to TRBJ1-6; TRBD1 matches at 7 bases. This CDR3 contains 16 residues. Looked up from germline, CDR1 is WSHSY and CDR2 is SAAADI. With V trimmed by 7 bases and J by 9 bases, 15 bases remained unmatched. The CDR3 protein is CASTGQATLGSSPLHF. The DNA for the CDR3 is TGCGCCAGCACCGGACAGGCCACTCTCGGGAGTTCACCCCTCCACTTT.

This chain joins TRBV21-1 and TRBJ2-7; the table assigns TRBD1, which was not confirmed against the DNA. TRBV21-1 is classified as a pseudogene. CDR3 length equals 15 residues. The CDR3 DNA reads as TGTGCCAGCTCAACTGGGACAGTCAGACACTACGAGCAGTACTTC. Protein: CASSTGTVRHYEQYF.